Below are 31 T cell receptor beta chains sequenced from a single sample in a study of T cells in Graves' hyperthyroidism and ophthalmopathy. RNA transcripts gave rise to amplified TCR beta CDR3 regions. In the first-round RT-PCR of the TCR CDR3, the HTBI primer set was used. TCRdb reprocessed the multiplex PCR reads with MiXCR, giving one entry per CDR3 protein. This sample has about 520,000 distinct CDR3 sequences; roughly a quarter occur once, and the top ten carry roughly 10%. Material for sequencing was blood. Source of these receptors: a woman aged 25 to 45 with Graves' ophthalmopathy.

This clonotype was counted a few times. J is TRBJ1-1 and V is TRBV28, with TRBD1 matching over 7 bases. The CDR3 has 17 residues. Germline CDR1 reads MDHEN; CDR2 reads SYDVKM. The J segment lost 2 bases and the V segment lost 5 bases, leaving 14 bases of the junction unmatched. Written as DNA, the CDR3 is TGTGCCAGCAGTATAGTAGGGGGCGTCACATTTAACACTGAAGCTTTCTTT. It translates to CASSIVGGVTFNTEAFF.

J is TRBJ1-2 and V is TRBV9, with D possibly TRBD1 on 5 matching bases. Per the germline V gene, CDR1 is SGDLS and CDR2 is YYNGEE. This CDR3 has 13 amino acids. Trimming took off 3 bases at V and 12 bases at J, with 18 bases between the two ends. The CDR3 protein is CASSGGGVGPNTF. CDR3 DNA sequence: TGTGCCAGCAGCGGGGGCGGGGTAGGGCCGAACACCTTC.

This clonotype occurred many times. The rearrangement uses TRBV20-1 and TRBJ2-7, with TRBD1 as a possible D gene (5 bases). Per germline, CDR1 DFQATT and CDR2 SNEGSKA (reference sequence). The CDR3 contains 12 residues. Trimming cost V 6 bases and J 1 base, with 10 bases left between them. This chain's CDR3 is CSAIDRSYEQYF. CDR3 coding DNA: TGCAGTGCCATCGACAGATCCTACGAGCAGTACTTC.

Points on this clonotype: This may stem from a read error, because a much larger clone lies one nucleotide away. The V call is TRBV7-8, the J call TRBJ2-5, with a tentative D call TRBD1 (6 bases). This CDR3 has 15 residues. Germline values: CDR1 SGHVS, CDR2 FQNEAQ. The CDR3 DNA sequence: TGTGCCAGCAGCTTGCGGGCAGGGGTGCAAGAGACCAAGTACTTC. The encoded protein is CASSLRAGVQETKYF.

This clonotype showed up just a few times. The chain recombines TRBV20-1 with TRBJ1-5; 8 bases are a match to TRBD1. From germline, CDR1 is DFQATT and CDR2 SNEGSKA (reference sequence). After removal of 2 bases from V and 7 bases from J, the junction contained 4 bases not matched to a gene. This CDR3 spans 13 amino acids. CDR3: CSARQGAEQPQHF. CDR3 in DNA: TGCAGTGCTAGACAGGGGGCGGAACAGCCCCAGCATTTT.

In its sample, this clonotype was seen once. This chain joins TRBV2 and TRBJ1-5; 7 positions match TRBD1. V trimming: 6 bases; J trimming: 4 bases; junction bases outside the gene matches: 9. Germline CDR1 is SNHLY and CDR2 is FYNNEI. This CDR3 comprises 15 residues. The CDR3 protein is CASRTTGLGNQPQHF. CDR3 bases: TGTGCCAGCAGAACGACAGGGCTGGGGAATCAGCCCCAGCATTTT.

This clonotype was seen at least ten times. The DNA for the CDR3 is TGTGCCAGCAGCCAGACAGGGGACGAGCAGTACTTC. Its translation: CASSQTGDEQYF. This chain uses TRBV7-9 with TRBJ2-7; 8 nucleotides line up with TRBD1. V lost 5 bases and J lost 5; bases outside the gene matches: 2. Germline V CDR1 and CDR2: SEHNR, FQNEAQ (reference sequence). This CDR3 spans 12 amino acids.

V gene TRBV7-9 combines with J gene TRBJ1-1; 10 positions match TRBD1. CDR1 and CDR2 from the germline V gene are SEHNR and FQNEAQ (reference sequence). Trimming took 5 bases from V and 5 from J; bases not matched to a gene: 8. The CDR3 consists of 15 residues. The CDR3 spells CASSPPGTGVTEAFF. CDR3 in DNA: TGTGCCAGCAGCCCACCCGGGACAGGGGTTACTGAAGCTTTCTTT.

This clonotype was picked up many times. The V gene is TRBV7-8, the J gene TRBJ2-7; 10 nucleotides match TRBD1. V gave up 3 bases and J gave up 3 bases; unmatched junction bases: 11. The CDR3 extends over 17 amino acids. CDR1 SGHVS and CDR2 FQNEAQ come from the germline V gene. CDR3 sequence reads: CASSLDPDRGMFYEQYF. As DNA, the CDR3 is TGTGCCAGCAGCTTGGATCCGGACAGGGGGATGTTCTACGAGCAGTACTTC.

For this clonotype: A read error may be the cause here, since a much bigger clone is one base away. This chain joins TRBV7-3 and TRBJ1-1, with D unclear. CDR1 SGHTA and CDR2 FQGTGA come from the germline V gene. The CDR3 has 13 amino acids. The CDR3 sequence: CASSPSLGTEVFF. In DNA, the CDR3 is TGTGCCAGCAGCCCTAGTTTGGGCACTGAAGTTTTCTTT.

This clonotype came up many times. This chain joins TRBV7-2 and TRBJ2-2; no clear D. The CDR3 length is 15 residues. Trimming removed 4 bases from V and 2 bases from J, with 11 bases in between. Germline V gene data show CDR1 as SGHTA and CDR2 as FQGNSA. CDR3 protein: CASSSWTKNTGELFF. DNA for the CDR3: TGTGCCAGCAGCTCTTGGACCAAAAACACCGGGGAGCTGTTTTTT.

The chain joins TRBV18 to TRBJ2-5, with 11 nucleotides matching TRBD2. Germline V CDR1 and CDR2: KGHSH, LQKENI. V dropped 4 bases and J dropped 4; count of bases not matched to a gene: 5. This CDR3 region has 15 residues. CDR3 sequence: CASSRSGTSGETQYF. CDR3 DNA: TGTGCCAGCTCACGTTCCGGGACTAGCGGAGAGACCCAGTACTTC.

Concerning this clonotype itself: A much larger clone differs from this one at a single base, so this may be a read error. The chain uses TRBV5-5 and TRBJ1-1; the D gene is possibly TRBD1 (6 bases). The CDR3 is 14 amino acids. Looked up from germline, CDR1 is SGHKS and CDR2 is YYEKEE (reference sequence). CDR3: CASSLRQVSTEACF. The CDR3 DNA reads as TGTGCCAGCAGCTTGAGACAGGTCAGCACTGAAGCTTGCTTT.

This clonotype was counted only a few times. Since a much larger clone is just one base distant, this may be a read error. This sequence joins TRBV19 and TRBJ1-2; D gene unclear. The germline V and J ends were trimmed by 9 bases and 0 bases, with 8 bases remaining between them. The CDR3 is 12 residues long. The germline V gene has CDR1 LNHDA and CDR2 SQIVND (reference sequence). The CDR3 DNA reads as TGTGCCAGAACTAGGTCTAACTATGGCTACACCTTC. This codes for CARTRSNYGYTF.

Points on this clonotype: A single base separates this from a much larger clone, so it may be a read error. V is TRBV6-1 and J is TRBJ1-5, with TRBD1 matching 10 bases. The germline V gene has CDR1 MNHNS and CDR2 SASEGT. The CDR3 sequence is 13 residues long. The CDR3, as DNA: TGTGCCGGCGGGACAGGGGTTAGTCAGCTCCAGCATTTT. This encodes CAGGTGVSQLQHF.

This clonotype came up many times. One junction end does not reproduce the germline sequence, and a read error may be involved. V and J are TRBV6-1 and TRBJ1-1, with D possibly TRBD1 on 6 matching bases. The germline V gene encodes CDR1 MNHNS and CDR2 SASEGT. The CDR3 runs 14 residues. Here the CDR3 DNA reads TGTGCCAGCAGTGAACAGGGGAGGAACACTGAAGCTTCCTTT. Residues: CASSEQGRNTEASF.

This clonotype has a count of ten or more. The rearrangement links TRBV2 to TRBJ1-1; D is ambiguous. This CDR3 has 15 amino acids. From germline, CDR1 is SNHLY and CDR2 FYNNEI. V dropped 6 bases and J dropped 0 bases, with 14 bases sitting between them. The CDR3: CASRGVEGMNTEAFF. DNA for the CDR3: TGTGCCAGCAGGGGAGTTGAGGGCATGAACACTGAAGCTTTCTTT.

This clonotype was recorded a few times. The J gene is TRBJ1-1, the V gene TRBV5-1, with 7 bases identical to TRBD1. This CDR3 contains 15 residues. CDR1 is SGHRS and CDR2 is YFSETQ in the germline V gene. V was clipped by 2 bases and J by 2 bases; unmatched bases: 6. Written as DNA, the CDR3 is TGCGCCAGCAGCTTCGAGGGGGCCCCTAACACTGAAGCTTTCTTT. Amino acids: CASSFEGAPNTEAFF.

This clonotype was found many times. The chain links TRBV6-1 to TRBJ2-5, with 9 positions matching TRBD2. Germline-derived CDR1 and CDR2 are MNHNS and SASEGT. Trimming cost V 7 bases and J 3 bases; bases outside gene matches: 15. The CDR3 runs 17 residues. CDR3 nucleotides: TGTGCCAGCACCCGAAGTGTAGCGGGGGACGTCGAAGAGACCCAGTACTTC. Protein: CASTRSVAGDVEETQYF.

A single count supports this clonotype. V is TRBV15 and J is TRBJ2-5; 10 nucleotides line up with TRBD2. This CDR3 comprises 14 residues. V dropped 7 bases and J dropped 7; count of bases not matched to a gene: 9. Germline-derived CDR1 and CDR2 are LNHNV and YYDKDF (reference sequence). The DNA for the CDR3 is TGTGCCACCAACCCTAAACTAGCGGGATCGACCCAGTACTTC. Protein sequence: CATNPKLAGSTQYF. Full variable domain (outside the CDR3, taken from reference TRBV15 and TRBJ2-5): DAMVIQNPRYQVTQFGKPVTLSCSQTLNHNVMYWYQQKSSQAPKLLFHYYDKDFNNEADTPDNFQSRRPNTSFCFLDIRSPGLGDTAMYLCATNPKLAGSTQYFGPGTRLLVL.

This rearrangement joins TRBV6-1 to TRBJ2-5, with D maybe TRBD1 (5 bases). V was clipped by 3 bases and J by 4 bases, with 12 bases between them. CDR3 length equals 14 residues. Germline-derived CDR1 and CDR2 are MNHNS and SASEGT. CDR3 DNA sequence: TGTGCCAGCAGTGATACCGCAGGGCGAGAGACCCAGTACTTC. This translates into CASSDTAGRETQYF.

V is TRBV27 and J is TRBJ1-5; TRBD1 agrees at 7 bases. This CDR3 is 15 amino acids long. The J segment lost 7 bases and the V segment lost 2 bases, leaving 8 bases of the junction unmatched. In germline, CDR1 is MNHEY, CDR2 SMNVEV (reference sequence). The CDR3 sequence is CASSLRQGVNQPQHF. Written as DNA, the CDR3 is TGTGCCAGCAGTTTAAGACAGGGTGTAAACCAGCCCCAGCATTTT.

Ten or more counts support this clonotype. V usage is TRBV30 and J usage is TRBJ2-5; no clear D gene. The CDR3 is 13 residues long. Germline CDR1 GTSNPN, CDR2 SVGIG (reference sequence). The V end lost 5 bases, the J end lost 6 bases, and 16 bases lay between the germline ends. For the CDR3, the DNA is TGTGCCTGGGAACGCGGCCTCGCGAAGACCCAGTACTTC. Its translation is CAWERGLAKTQYF.

This clonotype was seen repeatedly, ten times or more. The chain employs TRBV12-3 or TRBV12-4 and TRBJ1-2, with 7 bases lining up with TRBD1. CDR3 length equals 16 residues. V shed 5 bases, J shed 8 bases, and the junction held 17 bases outside the gene matches. The CDR3 DNA reads TGTGCCAGCAGTACAACCTCTTTCGGGCAGGGGGGGGGCTACACCTTC. Translated, it gives CASSTTSFGQGGGYTF.

This clonotype has at least ten counts. This chain joins TRBV28 and TRBJ2-7; D might be TRBD2 (5 bases). The V end lost 6 bases, the J end lost 5 bases, and 17 bases lay between the germline ends. The CDR3 is 14 amino acids. Per the germline V gene, CDR1 is MDHEN and CDR2 is SYDVKM. The CDR3 loop is CASRRGPTYHEQYF. Written as DNA, the CDR3 is TGTGCCAGCAGGAGAGGGCCGACTTACCACGAGCAGTACTTC.

Ten or more counts support this clonotype. The genes are TRBV12-3 or TRBV12-4 and TRBJ1-5, with 7 bases fitting TRBD1. CDR3 size: 13 residues. V lost 6 bases, J lost 6 bases, and 5 bases stayed unmatched. As DNA, the CDR3 is TGTGCCAGCAGGGGACAGCCCGGTCAGCCCCAGCATTTT. This gives the protein CASRGQPGQPQHF.

This clonotype appeared many times. The chain has TRBV6-5 and TRBJ1-1; 9 bases align to TRBD1. The CDR3 is made up of 15 amino acids. CDR1 is MNHEY and CDR2 is SVGAGI in the germline V gene. V shed 0 bases and J 4 bases; nucleotides not matched to a gene: 3. The CDR3, as DNA: TGTGCCAGCAGTTACTCCGGGACAGGGATCACTGAAGCTTTCTTT. Its protein is CASSYSGTGITEAFF.

The CDR3 DNA is TGTGCCAGCAGCCCTCGGGATGGGGGTGAGACCCAGTACTTC. Protein: CASSPRDGGETQYF. The chain couples TRBV12-3 or TRBV12-4 to TRBJ2-5, with D perhaps TRBD1 or TRBD2 (5 bases each). The CDR3 length is 14 residues. V was shortened by 6 bases and J by 5 bases, with 16 bases between the two germline ends.

In its sample, this clonotype is medium-sized. The chain joins TRBV6-2 or TRBV6-3 to TRBJ1-1; unclear D gene. The CDR3 extends over 15 amino acids. Per germline, CDR1 MNHEY and CDR2 SVGEGT. V shed 5 bases and J shed 3 bases, with 16 bases lying between them. CDR3 region: CASSPGLYEDTEAFF. The CDR3 nucleotides read TGTGCCAGCAGTCCCGGACTCTATGAGGACACTGAAGCTTTCTTT.

The sample holds a few counts of this clonotype. The gene calls are TRBV12-3 or TRBV12-4 and TRBJ1-1; no definite D call. This CDR3 is built from 12 residues. V was pared by 3 bases and J by 4 bases, with 6 bases between. CDR3 DNA sequence: TGTGCCAGCAGTTTTGGTATCACTGAAGCTTTCTTT. Amino acid sequence: CASSFGITEAFF.

The sample holds many counts of this clonotype. V gene TRBV3-1 combines with J gene TRBJ1-1, with D perhaps TRBD1 (6 bases). V was pared by 4 bases and J by 6 bases, with 12 bases between. The CDR3 runs 13 residues. Germline CDR1 is LGHDT and CDR2 is YNNKEL (reference sequence). The DNA for the CDR3 is TGTGCCAGCAGCCTTAACCAGGGGTCTGAAGCTTTCTTT. Its translation is CASSLNQGSEAFF. The full variable domain, completed using reference TRBV3-1 and TRBJ1-1, is DTAVSQTPKYLVTQMGNDKSIKCEQNLGHDTMYWYKQDSKKFLKIMFSYNNKELIINETVPNRFSPKSPDKAHLNLHINSLELGDSAVYFCASSLNQGSEAFFGQGTRLTVV.